The 2 T cell receptor beta chains below come from one sample, sequenced in a study of T cell responses to AZD1222 COVID-19 vaccine. TCRdb's copy holds only in-frame clones and misses some; the assay was immunoSEQ multiplex PCR. The repertoire holds around 150,000 clones, 90% to 95% seen once, with under 5.5% in the top ten. The sequenced sample was peripheral blood, obtained on day 0 of AZD1222 vaccination. These receptors came from an adult in good health.

This rearrangement joins TRBV28 to TRBJ2-1; D is tentatively TRBD1 or TRBD2 (5 bases each). V gave up 6 bases and J gave up 5 bases, with 17 bases separating them. This CDR3 comprises 15 residues. Germline CDR1 MDHEN, CDR2 SYDVKM. CDR3 nucleotides: TGTGCCAGCAGGTCGGGGCGCATTAAAGACAATGAGCAGTTCTTC. Translating it yields CASRSGRIKDNEQFF.

The chain links TRBV29-1 to TRBJ2-7; D unresolved. From germline, CDR1 is SQVTM and CDR2 ANQGSEA. The V end was cut by 5 bases, the J end by 2 bases, with 13 bases between. The CDR3 is 13 residues long. The CDR3 reads CSVRTLGTYEQYF. The CDR3 DNA follows: TGCAGCGTTCGGACCCTGGGGACCTACGAGCAGTACTTC.